This T cell receptor beta chain came from a study of T-cell reconstitution after alpha-beta-depleted transplantation in children. Study-wide points: Several hundred expanded graft clones reportedly gave rise to the alpha-beta T cells present about two months after transplant.

TCRbeta library construction was performed incorporating unique molecular identifiers. TCRdb re-derived calls from the PCR reads in MiXCR, one entry per CDR3 protein. Of hundreds of thousands of distinct CDR3 sequences listed, approximately 15% were seen once; the top ten hold about 4.6%. This clonotype was picked up a small number of times. Its cognate antigen is unknown. CDR1 is SGHRS and CDR2 is YFSETQ in the germline V gene. The V end was cut by 4 bases, the J end by 11 bases, with 12 bases between. The CDR3 spans 12 residues. Sequencing was performed on PBMCs, mostly from graft donor cells, taken 360 days after TCRalphabeta/CD19-depleted stem cell transplant. The chain employs TRBV5-1 and TRBJ2-2; D may be TRBD1 or TRBD2 (5 bases each). The receptor was derived from a male patient under 18 who had a stem cell transplant for acute lymphoblastic leukemia, so the T cells may come from the graft donor. CDR3 residues: CASSLRGAELFF. The CDR3 DNA reads as TGCGCCAGCAGCCTTAGAGGGGCAGAGCTGTTTTTT.